The 31 T cell receptor beta chains below were found in one sample sequenced in a study of identical twins listed by TCRdb under 2016. Library generation was performed with 5' RACE. Sequencing relied on an Illumina HiSeq 2000. Using fastp trimming at Q25 and MiXCR clonotype assembly, TCRdb reanalyzed the public sequencing data and kept in-frame beta chains. Entries are consolidated by CDR3 protein sequence, retaining the most common genes and DNA. The sample data list 500,000 to 550,000 distinct CDR3 sequences, and around 20% of these were observed just once. The ten largest make up 0.45% to 0.5% of the sample. The sample also formed part of further work on yellow fever vaccine responses in identical twins.

Material: CD4+ T cells sorted from blood. The receptor source for this set is a woman aged 18-29 years in good health.

For the CDR3, the DNA is TGTGCCACCAGTGATTTTTCTGGCGGGGCCACAGATACGCAGTATTTT. Protein product: CATSDFSGGATDTQYF. The rearrangement uses TRBV24-1 and TRBJ2-3; a weak D match, TRBD2 (6 bases). The CDR3 covers 16 residues. Germline CDR1 is KGHDR and CDR2 is SFDVKD. Trimming cost V 1 base and J 2 bases, with 12 bases left between them.

V gene TRBV10-1 combines with J gene TRBJ1-5, with D maybe TRBD1 (6 bases). Trimming shortened V by 4 bases and J by 4 bases, and 14 bases separated the two germline ends. The CDR3 has 15 amino acids. Germline V lookup: CDR1 WNHNN, CDR2 SYGVQD (reference sequence). DNA for the CDR3: TGCGCCAGCAGTGCCGGGGGGGCCAATAATCAGCCCCAGCATTTT. Translated, it gives CASSAGGANNQPQHF.

CDR3 bases: TGCGCCAGCAGCTTATACGGTTTAGGACTAGCGGGTTCCGATGAGCAGTTCTTC. Translating gives CASSLYGLGLAGSDEQFF. The chain recombines TRBV5-1 with TRBJ2-1, with TRBD2 matching 11 bases. The CDR3 spans 18 residues. With 2 bases clipped from V and 8 bases from J, the junction kept 15 bases outside the gene matches. CDR1 and CDR2 (germline): SGHRS, YFSETQ. The whole variable domain, filled in from reference TRBV5-1 and TRBJ2-1, reads KAGVTQTPRYLIKTRGQQVTLSCSPISGHRSVSWYQQTPGQGLQFLFEYFSETQRNKGNFPGRFSGRQFSNSRSEMNVSTLELGDSALYLCASSLYGLGLAGSDEQFFGPGTRLTVL.

This clonotype was counted only a few times. The chain carries TRBV27 and TRBJ2-6; 9 nucleotides match TRBD1. There are 17 residues in the CDR3. Germline V lookup: CDR1 MNHEY, CDR2 SMNVEV (reference sequence). Trimming removed 5 bases from V and 4 bases from J; junction bases left unmatched: 9. The CDR3 reads CASSGQGLSAGANVLTF. CDR3 coding DNA: TGTGCCAGCAGTGGACAGGGGTTGTCGGCGGGGGCCAACGTCCTGACTTTC.

The V and J genes are TRBV25-1 and TRBJ1-2, with D possibly being TRBD1 (5 bases). Germline V CDR1 and CDR2: MGHDK, SYGVNS. The CDR3 runs to 14 residues. The V end lost 2 bases, the J end lost 9 bases, and 16 bases lay between the germline ends. The CDR3 protein is CASSEPRQGISYTF. In nucleotides, the CDR3 is TGTGCCAGCAGTGAACCCCGGCAGGGTATCAGCTACACCTTC.

This clonotype was counted between two and nine times. This rearrangement joins TRBV5-1 to TRBJ2-3; 9 bases agree with TRBD2. The CDR3 is made up of 15 amino acids. J was trimmed by 6 bases and V by 0 bases; bases with no gene match: 5. The germline V gene encodes CDR1 SGHRS and CDR2 YFSETQ. CDR3 in DNA: TGCGCCAGCAGCTTGGCTGCGGGAGGGATGGATACGCAGTATTTT. This codes for CASSLAAGGMDTQYF.

The gene calls are TRBV6-5 and TRBJ2-3; D ambiguous. V was clipped by 2 bases and J by 0 bases, with 6 bases between them. Germline V gene sequence: CDR1 MNHEY, CDR2 SVGAGI. The CDR3 has 14 amino acids. Here the CDR3 reads CASSYGSSTDTQYF. The CDR3 nucleotides read TGTGCCAGCAGTTACGGGTCGAGCACAGATACGCAGTATTTT.

The gene calls are TRBV7-9 and TRBJ1-4; TRBD1 matches 11 bases. The CDR3 is 15 residues long. V was pared by 5 bases and J by 8 bases, with 7 bases of the junction left unmatched. Germline CDR1 and CDR2: SEHNR and FQNEAQ (reference sequence). CDR3 sequence: CASSLPGQGVEKLFF. The CDR3 DNA sequence: TGTGCCAGCAGCCTGCCGGGACAGGGGGTGGAAAAACTGTTTTTT. Full variable domain (rest looked up from reference TRBV7-9 and TRBJ1-4): DTGVSQNPRHKITKRGQNVTFRCDPISEHNRLYWYRQTLGQGPEFLTYFQNEAQLEKSRLLSDRFSAERPKGSFSTLEIQRTEQGDSAMYLCASSLPGQGVEKLFFGSGTQLSVL.

This clonotype has more than one count but fewer than ten. The gene calls are TRBV29-1 and TRBJ2-1; a weak D match, TRBD1 (5 bases). Germline values: CDR1 SQVTM, CDR2 ANQGSEA. The V and J ends lost 4 bases and 2 bases respectively, with 12 bases between them. This CDR3 has 14 residues. In DNA form, the CDR3 reads TGCAGCGTTGTCGCACAGGCGGCCTACAATGAGCAGTTCTTC. Residues: CSVVAQAAYNEQFF.

This clonotype was seen only a few times. This sequence joins TRBV10-2 and TRBJ2-1; TRBD2 might be the D (6 bases). Germline CDR1 is WSHSY and CDR2 is SAAADI. Trimming pared 11 bases from V and 0 bases from J, leaving 17 bases between. The CDR3 has 15 residues. CDR3 bases: TGCGCCTGTTCCTCGGACGGGAGCTCCTACAATGAGCAGTTCTTC. The encoded protein is CACSSDGSSYNEQFF.

J is TRBJ2-3 and V is TRBV7-2, with no clear D. Germline lookup yields CDR1 SGHTA and CDR2 FQGNSA. The germline V and J ends were trimmed by 6 bases and 4 bases, with 5 bases remaining between them. The CDR3 runs 11 residues. The CDR3 region has the DNA TGTGCCAGCAGTAACCCAGATACGCAGTATTTT. It codes for CASSNPDTQYF. Full variable domain (remainder filled in from reference TRBV7-2 and TRBJ2-3): GAGVSQSPSNKVTEKGKDVELRCDPISGHTALYWYRQSLGQGLEFLIYFQGNSAPDKSGLPSDRFSAERTGGSVSTLTIQRTQQEDSAVYLCASSNPDTQYFGPGTRLTVL.

The chain couples TRBV20-1 to TRBJ1-2, with 8 bases aligning to TRBD1. CDR1 is DFQATT, CDR2 SNEGSKA, per germline (reference sequence). V shed 2 bases, J shed 4 bases, and the junction held 3 bases outside the gene matches. The CDR3 is made up of 13 amino acids. The chain's CDR3 is CSARNTGGYGYTF. The CDR3 bases are TGCAGTGCTAGAAACACAGGGGGCTATGGCTACACCTTC.

Only a few counts were recorded for this clonotype. As DNA, the CDR3 is TGCGCCAGCAGCTTGGTTACTATCGGGGCCAACGTCCTGACTTTC. Residues: CASSLVTIGANVLTF. This chain joins TRBV5-1 and TRBJ2-6; D uncertain. This CDR3 spans 15 amino acids. Germline V gene lookup returns CDR1 SGHRS and CDR2 YFSETQ. Trimming stripped 0 bases from V and 4 bases from J, with 8 bases between. Variable domain in full (rest from reference TRBV5-1 and TRBJ2-6): KAGVTQTPRYLIKTRGQQVTLSCSPISGHRSVSWYQQTPGQGLQFLFEYFSETQRNKGNFPGRFSGRQFSNSRSEMNVSTLELGDSALYLCASSLVTIGANVLTFGAGSRLTVL.

This clonotype showed up just a few times. The chain carries TRBV6-1 and TRBJ2-7; no definite D call. Looked up from germline, CDR1 is MNHNS and CDR2 is SASEGT. The length of the CDR3 is 15 residues. The V end lost 6 bases, the J end lost 4 bases, and 19 bases lay between the germline ends. The CDR3 loop is CASRPGRLNFYEQYF. The CDR3 region has the DNA TGTGCCAGCAGACCCGGACGGCTAAATTTTTACGAGCAGTACTTC.

This clonotype was detected only a few times. The CDR3, as DNA: TGTGCCACCAGTGACCCTCTAGCGGTTCCGAGCTCCTACAATGAGCAGTTCTTC. It translates to CATSDPLAVPSSYNEQFF. This chain joins TRBV24-1 and TRBJ2-1, with 7 bases identical to TRBD2. CDR1 and CDR2 (germline): KGHDR, SFDVKD. The CDR3 has 18 amino acids. V dropped 4 bases and J dropped 0; count of bases not matched to a gene: 11.

This clonotype was seen only a few times. V is TRBV5-6 and J is TRBJ2-3, with 15 bases aligning to TRBD2. The CDR3 contains 15 residues. The germline V gene encodes CDR1 SGHDT and CDR2 YYEEEE. Unmatched junction bases numbered 4, after V lost 6 bases and J lost 5 bases. The CDR3 DNA sequence: TGTGCCAGCACCCCGGGACTAGCGGGGGGAGATACGCAGTATTTT. Protein: CASTPGLAGGDTQYF.

The chain couples TRBV12-3 or TRBV12-4 to TRBJ2-1; TRBD2 agrees at 8 bases. The CDR3 spans 15 residues. V dropped 7 bases and J dropped 2; count of bases not matched to a gene: 7. The CDR3 DNA reads TGTGCCAGCACCCTAAGCGGGGGCACCTACAATGAGCAGTTCTTC. Residues: CASTLSGGTYNEQFF.

The chain has TRBV10-3 and TRBJ2-3; perhaps D is TRBD1 or TRBD2 (5 bases each). Trimming took off 10 bases at V and 6 bases at J, with 17 bases between the two ends. CDR3 length: 13 amino acids. From germline, CDR1 is ENHRY and CDR2 SYGVKD. Here the CDR3 DNA reads TGTGCCAGCTCCGGGACCCCGGGGGATACGCAGTATTTT. This encodes CASSGTPGDTQYF.

The chain links TRBV2 to TRBJ2-3; a possible D gene is TRBD1 (5 bases). In germline, CDR1 is SNHLY, CDR2 FYNNEI. This CDR3 spans 16 amino acids. Trimming stripped 6 bases from V and 1 base from J, with 17 bases between. The CDR3 protein is CASRLDRTPRTDTQYF. CDR3 bases: TGTGCCAGCAGACTCGACCGGACACCCCGCACAGATACGCAGTATTTT.

This clonotype has more than one count but fewer than ten. V is TRBV7-2 and J is TRBJ2-3; TRBD2 might be the D (5 bases). The V end was cut by 5 bases, the J end by 6 bases, with 15 bases between. This CDR3 region has 14 residues. Germline values: CDR1 SGHTA, CDR2 FQGNSA. The CDR3 here is CASSQGSYFDTQYF. CDR3 sequence (DNA): TGTGCCAGCAGCCAAGGGAGCTATTTTGATACGCAGTATTTT.

The J gene is TRBJ1-5, the V gene TRBV3-1; a weak D match, TRBD1 (5 bases). Trimming removed 8 bases at V and 3 bases at J, with 11 bases between. The CDR3 covers 13 residues. In germline, CDR1 is LGHDT, CDR2 YNNKEL (reference sequence). CDR3 region: CASSPGTNQPQHF. The CDR3 nucleotides are TGTGCCAGCTCACCCGGGACCAATCAGCCCCAGCATTTT.

This clonotype was seen only a few times. The chain employs TRBV25-1 and TRBJ2-2; 10 bases are shared with TRBD1. The V gene's germline CDR1 is MGHDK and CDR2 SYGVNS. V shed 3 bases and J 5 bases; nucleotides not matched to a gene: 3. The CDR3 consists of 15 residues. The CDR3: CASSDGQGGTGELFF. The DNA of the CDR3 is TGTGCCAGCAGTGACGGACAGGGGGGGACCGGGGAGCTGTTTTTT.

This clonotype showed up many times. The V gene is TRBV12-3 or TRBV12-4, the J gene TRBJ2-1; D is unresolved. The V end was cut by 4 bases, the J end by 7 bases, with 8 bases between. The CDR3 extends over 12 amino acids. For the CDR3, the DNA is TGTGCCAGCAGTTCTCTTGGTAATGAGCAGTTCTTC. The encoded protein is CASSSLGNEQFF.

This sequence joins TRBV28 and TRBJ1-1; no firm D call. Germline values: CDR1 MDHEN, CDR2 SYDVKM. This CDR3 comprises 12 residues. V gave up 2 bases and J gave up 5 bases, with 6 bases separating them. CDR3 residues: CASSLGRTEAFF. As DNA, the CDR3 is TGTGCCAGCAGTTTAGGTAGGACTGAAGCTTTCTTT.

The table lists this clonotype with a few counts. The chain recombines TRBV6-1 with TRBJ2-7; D is possibly TRBD1 or TRBD2 (7 bases each). The CDR3 has 13 amino acids. Germline values: CDR1 MNHNS, CDR2 SASEGT. Trimming left V 10 bases short and J 4 bases short, with 17 bases between. This CDR3 reads CATFPGGVYEQYF. Written as DNA, the CDR3 is TGTGCCACCTTCCCAGGGGGGGTATACGAGCAGTACTTC.

This chain uses TRBV2 with TRBJ1-1; D is possibly TRBD1 (5 bases). The germline CDR1 and CDR2 sequences are SNHLY and FYNNEI. Deletions cut 5 bases from V and 4 bases from J, with 17 bases between. The CDR3 runs 15 residues. CDR3 protein: CASSPGRWGSTEAFF. The CDR3 bases are TGTGCCAGCAGTCCTGGACGGTGGGGGAGCACTGAAGCTTTCTTT.

The chain joins TRBV3-1 to TRBJ2-2, with 11 bases aligning to TRBD2. CDR3 length: 16 residues. Germline assignment: CDR1 LGHDT and CDR2 YNNKEL (reference sequence). V was pared by 5 bases and J by 4 bases, with 6 bases of the junction left unmatched. Written as DNA, the CDR3 is TGTGCCAGCAGCATTAGCGGGAGGGCCTTCACCGGGGAGCTGTTTTTT. Protein: CASSISGRAFTGELFF.

The gene calls are TRBV7-8 and TRBJ2-1; a possible D gene is TRBD2 (5 bases). The germline V and J ends were trimmed by 5 bases and 4 bases, with 15 bases remaining between them. Germline assignment: CDR1 SGHVS and CDR2 FQNEAQ. The CDR3 is 15 residues long. CDR3: CASSPRDGPYNEQFF. Here the CDR3 DNA reads TGTGCCAGCAGCCCCCGGGATGGACCTTACAATGAGCAGTTCTTC.

This clonotype has only a few counts. The chain is built from TRBV5-1 and TRBJ2-5; weak D call: TRBD1 (5 bases). The germline V and J ends were trimmed by 2 bases and 1 base, with 12 bases remaining between them. CDR3 length: 15 amino acids. Germline V gives CDR1 SGHRS, CDR2 YFSETQ. CDR3 protein: CASSFGTTVQETQYF. CDR3 nucleotide sequence: TGCGCCAGCAGCTTTGGCACGACAGTCCAAGAGACCCAGTACTTC.

The rearrangement joins TRBV11-2 to TRBJ1-5, with TRBD1 as a possible D gene (6 bases). Trimming cost V 1 base and J 4 bases, with 14 bases left between them. The CDR3 has 16 amino acids. CDR1 and CDR2 from the germline V gene are SGHAT and FQNNGV. The CDR3 DNA follows: TGTGCCAGCAGCTTAGGGTCCAGGGGCCCTAATCAGCCCCAGCATTTT. It codes for CASSLGSRGPNQPQHF.

The rearrangement uses TRBV5-6 and TRBJ2-1, with 7 bases matching TRBD1. Losses at the gene ends were 4 bases for V and 4 bases for J; bases not matched to a gene: 11. The germline V gene encodes CDR1 SGHDT and CDR2 YYEEEE. The CDR3 sequence is 16 residues long. The chain's CDR3 is CASSLPTGTAYNEQFF. In DNA, the CDR3 is TGTGCCAGCAGCCTACCGACGGGGACAGCTTACAATGAGCAGTTCTTC.